Reported below is one TCR beta chain. Source study methods: Nucleated cell counts were estimated from reference gene primer amplification. Clones were read by immunoSEQ multiplex PCR, and TCRdb kept only the in-frame ones, dropping some. V, J and clone size reflect that table, while D and trimming were determined from the DNA. This sample carries approximately 210,000 clones, about 86% of them seen once, and the ten largest clones take just under 9%. The CDR3 is 15 amino acids. The V end lost 0 bases, the J end lost 7 bases, and 13 bases lay between the germline ends. CDR1 GTSNPN and CDR2 SVGIG come from the germline V gene (reference sequence). The data belong to a study of blood T cell repertoires in COVID-19. Participants spanned ages about 18 to 90 years and resided in 20 to 30 US areas. Cohorts were determined from participant-reported clinical history.

The chain carries TRBV30 and TRBJ1-6; D is uncertain. Source material: PBMCs or T cells enriched from blood (not recorded which). The receptor was derived from a woman in her 50s with acute COVID-19. In DNA, the CDR3 is TGTGCCTGGAGTGTAAGCCCTCGGGGAAATTCACCCCTCCACTTT. Translation gives CAWSVSPRGNSPLHF.